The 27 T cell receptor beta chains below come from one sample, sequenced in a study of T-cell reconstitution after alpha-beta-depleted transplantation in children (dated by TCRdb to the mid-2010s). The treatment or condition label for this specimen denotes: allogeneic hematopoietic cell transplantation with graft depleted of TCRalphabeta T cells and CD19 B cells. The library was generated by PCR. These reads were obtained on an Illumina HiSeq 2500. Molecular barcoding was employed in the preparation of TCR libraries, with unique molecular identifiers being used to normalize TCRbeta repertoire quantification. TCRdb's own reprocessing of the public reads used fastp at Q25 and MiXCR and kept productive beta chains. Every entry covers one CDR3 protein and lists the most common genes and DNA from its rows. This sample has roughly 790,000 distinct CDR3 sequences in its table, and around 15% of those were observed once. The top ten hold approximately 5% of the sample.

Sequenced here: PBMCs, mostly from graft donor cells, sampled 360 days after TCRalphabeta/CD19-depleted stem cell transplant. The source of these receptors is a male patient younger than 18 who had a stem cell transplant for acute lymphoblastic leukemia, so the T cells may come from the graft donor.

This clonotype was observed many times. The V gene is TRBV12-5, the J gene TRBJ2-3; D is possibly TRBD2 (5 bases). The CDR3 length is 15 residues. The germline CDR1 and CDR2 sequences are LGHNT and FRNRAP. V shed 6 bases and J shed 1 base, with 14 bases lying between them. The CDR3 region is CASGPRSGRTDTQYF. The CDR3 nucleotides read TGTGCTAGTGGCCCCCGCAGCGGCCGCACAGATACGCAGTATTTT.

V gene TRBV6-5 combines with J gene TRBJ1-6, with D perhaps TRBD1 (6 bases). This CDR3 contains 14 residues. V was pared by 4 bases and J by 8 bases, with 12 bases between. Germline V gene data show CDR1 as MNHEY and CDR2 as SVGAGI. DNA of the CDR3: TGTGCCAGCAGTTCGGAGACAGGTTATTCACCCCTCCACTTT. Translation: CASSSETGYSPLHF.

CDR3 sequence (DNA): TGCGCCAGCAGCCCTACGACCCCGGCCTCCTACGAGCAGTACTTC. It codes for CASSPTTPASYEQYF. The chain joins TRBV4-1 to TRBJ2-7; no clear D. Deletions cut 4 bases from V and 0 bases from J, with 13 bases between. CDR1 MGHRA and CDR2 YSYEKL come from the germline V gene. The CDR3 spans 15 residues.

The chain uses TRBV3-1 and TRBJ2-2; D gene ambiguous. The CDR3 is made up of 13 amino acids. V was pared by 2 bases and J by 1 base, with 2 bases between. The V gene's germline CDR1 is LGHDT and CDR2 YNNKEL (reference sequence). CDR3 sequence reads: CASSQMNTGELFF. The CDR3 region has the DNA TGTGCCAGCAGCCAAATGAACACCGGGGAGCTGTTTTTT.

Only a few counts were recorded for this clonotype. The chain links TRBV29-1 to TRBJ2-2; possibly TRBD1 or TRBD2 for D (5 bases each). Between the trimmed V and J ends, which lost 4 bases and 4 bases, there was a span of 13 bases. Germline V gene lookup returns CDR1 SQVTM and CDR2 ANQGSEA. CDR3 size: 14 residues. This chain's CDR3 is CSVGTWGSTGELFF. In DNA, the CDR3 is TGCAGCGTTGGTACTTGGGGGTCCACCGGGGAGCTGTTTTTT.

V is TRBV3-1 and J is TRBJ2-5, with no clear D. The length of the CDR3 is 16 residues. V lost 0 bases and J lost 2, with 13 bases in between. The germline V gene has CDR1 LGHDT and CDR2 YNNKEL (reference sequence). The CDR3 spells CASSQDPGPIQETQYF. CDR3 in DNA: TGTGCCAGCAGCCAAGACCCCGGGCCAATTCAAGAGACCCAGTACTTC.

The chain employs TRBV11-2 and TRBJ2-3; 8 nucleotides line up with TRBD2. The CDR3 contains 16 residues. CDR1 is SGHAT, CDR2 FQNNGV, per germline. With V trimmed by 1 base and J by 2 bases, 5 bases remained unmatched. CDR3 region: CASSLVTSGFTDTQYF. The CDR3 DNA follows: TGTGCCAGCAGCTTAGTTACTAGCGGCTTCACAGATACGCAGTATTTT.

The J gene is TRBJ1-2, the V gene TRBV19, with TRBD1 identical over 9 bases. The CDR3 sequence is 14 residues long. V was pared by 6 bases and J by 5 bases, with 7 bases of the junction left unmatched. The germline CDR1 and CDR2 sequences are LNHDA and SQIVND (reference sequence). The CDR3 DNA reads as TGTGCCAGTAGCCAAACCGGGACAGGGTATGGCTACACCTTC. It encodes CASSQTGTGYGYTF.

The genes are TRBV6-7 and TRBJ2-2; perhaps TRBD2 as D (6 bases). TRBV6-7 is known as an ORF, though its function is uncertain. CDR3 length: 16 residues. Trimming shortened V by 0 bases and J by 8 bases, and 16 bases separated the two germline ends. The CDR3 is CASSYSRRGLSGELFF. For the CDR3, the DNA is TGTGCCAGCAGTTACTCGAGACGGGGGTTATCTGGGGAGCTGTTTTTT.

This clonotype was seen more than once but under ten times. The CDR3 nucleotides are TGCAGCGTTGGGGGCGGGAGGCCCCAAGAGACCCAGTACTTC. This encodes CSVGGGRPQETQYF. The V and J genes are TRBV29-1 and TRBJ2-5; 8 bases match TRBD2. This CDR3 comprises 14 residues. Trimming took 4 bases from V and 1 from J; bases not matched to a gene: 5. The germline V gene encodes CDR1 SQVTM and CDR2 ANQGSEA.

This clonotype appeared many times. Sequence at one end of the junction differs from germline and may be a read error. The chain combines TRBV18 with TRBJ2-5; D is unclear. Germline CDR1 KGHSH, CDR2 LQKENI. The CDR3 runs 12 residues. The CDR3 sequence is CASSRDQETQYF. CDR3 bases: TGCGCCAGCAGCCGGGACCAAGAGACCCAGTACTTC.

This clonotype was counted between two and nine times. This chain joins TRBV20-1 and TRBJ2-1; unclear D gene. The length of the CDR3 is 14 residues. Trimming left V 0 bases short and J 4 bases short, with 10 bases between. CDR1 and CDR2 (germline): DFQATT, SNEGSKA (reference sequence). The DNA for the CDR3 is TGCAGTGCTAGAGATCTCCACTGGTACAATGAGCAGTTCTTC. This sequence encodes CSARDLHWYNEQFF.

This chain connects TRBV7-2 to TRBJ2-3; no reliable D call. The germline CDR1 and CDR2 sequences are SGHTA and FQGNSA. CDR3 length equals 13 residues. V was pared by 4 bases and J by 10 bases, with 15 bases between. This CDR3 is CASSSPPNLAQYF. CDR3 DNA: TGTGCCAGCAGCTCTCCGCCGAACCTTGCGCAGTATTTT. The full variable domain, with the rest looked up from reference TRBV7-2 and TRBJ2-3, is GAGVSQSPSNKVTEKGKDVELRCDPISGHTALYWYRQSLGQGLEFLIYFQGNSAPDKSGLPSDRFSAERTGGSVSTLTIQRTQQEDSAVYLCASSSPPNLAQYFGPGTRLTVL.

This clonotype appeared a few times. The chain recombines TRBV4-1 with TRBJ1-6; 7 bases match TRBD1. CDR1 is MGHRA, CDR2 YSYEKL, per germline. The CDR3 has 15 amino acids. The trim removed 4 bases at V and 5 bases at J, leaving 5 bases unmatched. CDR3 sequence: CASSPLGQNNSPLHF. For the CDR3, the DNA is TGCGCCAGCAGCCCGTTGGGACAGAATAATTCACCCCTCCACTTT.

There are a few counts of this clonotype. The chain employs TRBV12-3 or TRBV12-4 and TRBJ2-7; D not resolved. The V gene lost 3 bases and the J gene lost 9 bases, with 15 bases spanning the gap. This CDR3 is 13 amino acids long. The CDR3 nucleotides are TGTGCCAGCAGTTTTTCGGTAACTACTCTGCAGTACTTC. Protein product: CASSFSVTTLQYF.

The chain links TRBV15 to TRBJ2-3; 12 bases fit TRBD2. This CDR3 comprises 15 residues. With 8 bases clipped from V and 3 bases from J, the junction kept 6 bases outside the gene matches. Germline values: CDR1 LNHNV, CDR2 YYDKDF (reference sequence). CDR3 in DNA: TGTGCCACCTCGAGACTAGCGGGAGAGACAGATACGCAGTATTTT. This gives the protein CATSRLAGETDTQYF.

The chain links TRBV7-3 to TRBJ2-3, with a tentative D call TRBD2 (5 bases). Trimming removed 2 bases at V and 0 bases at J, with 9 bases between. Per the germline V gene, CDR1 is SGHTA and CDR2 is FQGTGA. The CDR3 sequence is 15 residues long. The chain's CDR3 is CASSLYGVSTDTQYF. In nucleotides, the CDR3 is TGTGCCAGCAGCTTATACGGGGTTAGCACAGATACGCAGTATTTT.

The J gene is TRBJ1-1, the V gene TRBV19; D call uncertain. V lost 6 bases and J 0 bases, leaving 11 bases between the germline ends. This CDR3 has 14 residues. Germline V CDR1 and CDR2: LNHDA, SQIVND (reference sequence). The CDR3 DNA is TGTGCCAGTAGGCTCGACGCATTGAACACTGAAGCTTTCTTT. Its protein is CASRLDALNTEAFF.

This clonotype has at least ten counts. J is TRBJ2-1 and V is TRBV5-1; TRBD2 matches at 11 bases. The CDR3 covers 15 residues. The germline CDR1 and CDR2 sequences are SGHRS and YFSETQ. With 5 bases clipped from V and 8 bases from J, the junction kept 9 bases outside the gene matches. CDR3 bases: TGCGCCAGCAGAGATACTAGCGGGAGTCGGTATGAGCAGTTCTTC. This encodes CASRDTSGSRYEQFF.

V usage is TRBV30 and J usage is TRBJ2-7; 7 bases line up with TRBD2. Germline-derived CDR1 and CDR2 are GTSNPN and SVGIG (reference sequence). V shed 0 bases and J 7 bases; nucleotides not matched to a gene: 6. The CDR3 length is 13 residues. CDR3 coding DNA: TGTGCCTGGAGTGTAAGCCTAGCGGAAGAGCAGTACTTC. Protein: CAWSVSLAEEQYF.

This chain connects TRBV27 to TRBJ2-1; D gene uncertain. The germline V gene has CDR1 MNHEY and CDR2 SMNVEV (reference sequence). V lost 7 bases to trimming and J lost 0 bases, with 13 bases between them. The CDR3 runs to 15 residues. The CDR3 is CASTAGWSSYNEQFF. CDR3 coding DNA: TGTGCCAGCACGGCCGGGTGGAGCTCCTACAATGAGCAGTTCTTC.

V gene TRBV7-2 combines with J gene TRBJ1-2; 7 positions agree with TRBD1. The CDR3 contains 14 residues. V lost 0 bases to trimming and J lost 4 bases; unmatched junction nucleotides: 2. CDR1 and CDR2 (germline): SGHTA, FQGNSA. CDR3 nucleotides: TGTGCCAGCAGCTTAGCCCCAGGGGGCTATGGCTACACCTTC. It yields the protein CASSLAPGGYGYTF.

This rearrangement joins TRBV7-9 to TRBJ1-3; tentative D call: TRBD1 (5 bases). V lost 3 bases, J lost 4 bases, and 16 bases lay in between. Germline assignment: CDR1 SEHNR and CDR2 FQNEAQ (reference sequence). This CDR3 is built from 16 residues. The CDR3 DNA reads TGTGCCAGCAGCTTGTTTTCAGGGCCGTCGGGAAACACCATATATTTT. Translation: CASSLFSGPSGNTIYF.

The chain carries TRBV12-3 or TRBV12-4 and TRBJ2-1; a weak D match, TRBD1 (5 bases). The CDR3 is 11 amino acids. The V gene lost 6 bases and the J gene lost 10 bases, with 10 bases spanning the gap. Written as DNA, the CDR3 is TGTGCCAGCAGCATCCGACAGGAGCAGTTCTTC. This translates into CASSIRQEQFF.

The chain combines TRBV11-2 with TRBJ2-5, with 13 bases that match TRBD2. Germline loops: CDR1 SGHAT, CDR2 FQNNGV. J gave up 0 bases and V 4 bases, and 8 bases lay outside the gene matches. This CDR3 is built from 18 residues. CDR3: CASSSPGLAGLYQETQYF. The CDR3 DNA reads TGTGCCAGCAGCTCACCGGGACTAGCGGGACTGTACCAAGAGACCCAGTACTTC.

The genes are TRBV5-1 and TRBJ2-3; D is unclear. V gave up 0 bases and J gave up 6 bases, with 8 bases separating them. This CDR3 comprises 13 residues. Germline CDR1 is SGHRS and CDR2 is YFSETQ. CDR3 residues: CASSLGTYDTQYF. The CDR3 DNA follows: TGCGCCAGCAGCTTGGGCACCTACGATACGCAGTATTTT.

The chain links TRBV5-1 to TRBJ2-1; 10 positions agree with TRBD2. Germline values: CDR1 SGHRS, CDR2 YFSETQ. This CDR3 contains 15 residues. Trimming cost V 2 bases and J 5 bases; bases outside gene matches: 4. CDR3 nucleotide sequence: TGCGCCAGCAGCTTTAGCGGGAGGAGTGACAATGAGCAGTTCTTC. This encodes CASSFSGRSDNEQFF. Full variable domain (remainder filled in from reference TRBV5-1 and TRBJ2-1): KAGVTQTPRYLIKTRGQQVTLSCSPISGHRSVSWYQQTPGQGLQFLFEYFSETQRNKGNFPGRFSGRQFSNSRSEMNVSTLELGDSALYLCASSFSGRSDNEQFFGPGTRLTVL.